The entry that follows covers one T cell receptor beta chain sequence. Its antigen is unknown. Both 60 Vbeta primers and 13 Jbeta primers went into the PCR. TCRdb's table, derived via immunoSEQ multiplex PCR, lists solely in-frame clones and lacks some. The data hold 55,000 or so clones, with 65% to 85% observed a single time. The CDR3 consists of 15 residues. V lost 6 bases to trimming and J lost 0 bases, with 12 bases between them. The germline V gene encodes CDR1 MNHNS and CDR2 SASEGT. Unrecorded immune exposures were likely, despite nominal health at sampling. This entry comes from a study of cytomegalovirus exposure and HLA in healthy donors. Findings and limits, study-wide: Most CMV-associated TCR beta chains appeared HLA-restricted in a later analysis. Highly shared sequence variants in one cluster were likely a sequencing artifact. Earlier analysis yielded a pattern in which most TCR beta V segments were productive about 90% or about 30% of the time.

The receptor was derived from a man younger than 45 in good health and CMV-seronegative. Sequenced input: PBMCs. The chain employs TRBV6-1 and TRBJ1-5; D uncertain. CDR3 coding DNA: TGTGCCAGCAGGCCTGGCTTTGGTAGCAATCAGCCCCAGCATTTT. It translates to CASRPGFGSNQPQHF.